This TCR beta chain was sequenced during a study of memory CD4+ T cells and cytomegalovirus serostatus. Study as a whole: Donors were healthy Belgian adults, several CMV seropositive and 20 to 25 seronegative.

General study findings and limits: CMV serostatus prediction reached median AUC about 0.96, or 0.93 with US-trained model. Each of 65 to 70 CMV-associated TCRbeta sequences occurred in one to five individuals.

As regards this clone: Antigen specificity is unknown.

Per the authors' pipeline: After removing out-of-frame reads, over 2 million distinct TCRbeta sequences remained. The method was immunoSEQ multiplex PCR; TCRdb's version includes in-frame clones alone and lacks a portion of them. The DNA gave D and trimming, while V, J and clone size come from that table. The sample lists some 45,000 clones, 60% to 80% seen once, with more than 0.95% in the top ten. Trimming removed 1 base from V and 1 base from J; junction bases left unmatched: 7. CDR3 length equals 16 residues. Germline-derived CDR1 and CDR2 are LGHNA and YNFKEQ. Single viable CD3+CD4+CD8-CD45RO+ cells were sorted as the memory CD4+ T cells.

This receptor was identified in an adult in good health and CMV-seropositive. The sample consisted of memory CD4+ T cells from blood. V and J are TRBV4-2 and TRBJ2-7, with 7 bases that match TRBD1. The CDR3 reads CASSQVSGTESYEQYF. CDR3 sequence (DNA): TGTGCCAGCAGCCAAGTGTCCGGGACAGAGTCCTACGAGCAGTACTTC.